This T cell receptor beta chain was recorded in a study of cytomegalovirus exposure and HLA in healthy donors. Deletions cut 6 bases from V and 1 base from J, with 11 bases between. The CDR3 runs to 14 residues. CDR1 is WSHSY, CDR2 SAAADI, per germline. The primer mix had 60 Vbeta and 13 Jbeta primers. Profiling relied on immunoSEQ multiplex PCR, and the TCRdb table lists in-frame clones only, not all of them. The data hold roughly 120,000 clones, with around 74% observed a single time. V gene TRBV10-2 combines with J gene TRBJ2-3; a weak D match, TRBD2 (6 bases). The TCR originated in a man aged 35-49 years in good health and CMV-seropositive. Sequencing was performed on PBMCs. Here the CDR3 reads CASSVVAGTDTQYF. CDR3 in DNA: TGCGCCAGCAGCGTAGTAGCGGGCACAGATACGCAGTATTTT.